This TCR beta chain was obtained from a study of read filtering for tumor transcriptome and immune sequencing. Across the whole study: The cohort had over 16 men and approximately 14 women aged about 47 to 80, mean about 72 years. After DNase treatment, RNA was made into whole-transcriptome libraries.

CDR3 length equals 16 residues. CDR1 and CDR2 from the germline V gene are DFQATT and SNEGSKA (reference sequence). This library used roughly 400 ng RNA and molecular barcoded adaptors spanning alpha/delta and beta/gamma chains. TCRdb fed the reads into MiXCR, producing one record per CDR3 protein. The table has 60,000 or so distinct CDR3 sequences, roughly 19% seen once. At the time of active disease, bone marrow was collected from every patient. A word on this clonotype: An end of the junction differs from the germline gene, which may be a read error.

This chain connects TRBV20-1 to TRBJ2-3; D might be TRBD2 (6 bases). This receptor was identified in a donor at least 40 years old with multiple myeloma. What was sequenced was a population of CD138-negative cells sorted from bone marrow. The CDR3 loop is CRARVFRVAEVDTQYF. CDR3 nucleotides: TGCAGAGCTAGAGTATTTCGGGTAGCGGAGGTGGATACGCAGTATTTT.